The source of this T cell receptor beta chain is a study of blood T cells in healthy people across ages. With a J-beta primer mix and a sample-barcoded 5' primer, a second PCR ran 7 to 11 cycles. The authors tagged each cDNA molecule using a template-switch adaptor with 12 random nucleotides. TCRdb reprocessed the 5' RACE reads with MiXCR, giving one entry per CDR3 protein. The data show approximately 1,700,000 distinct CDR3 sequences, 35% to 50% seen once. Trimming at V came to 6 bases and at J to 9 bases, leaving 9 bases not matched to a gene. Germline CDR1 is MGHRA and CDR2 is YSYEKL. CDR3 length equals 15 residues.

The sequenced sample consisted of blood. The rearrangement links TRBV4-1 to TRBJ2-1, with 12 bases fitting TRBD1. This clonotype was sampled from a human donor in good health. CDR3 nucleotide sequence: TGCGCCAGCAGTCGACCGGGACAGGGGGCAGGTGAGCAGTTCTTC. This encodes CASSRPGQGAGEQFF.